The source of this T cell receptor beta chain is a study of T cell responses to AZD1222 COVID-19 vaccine. Profiling relied on immunoSEQ multiplex PCR, and the TCRdb table lists in-frame clones only, not all of them. The data show 80,000 to 100,000 clones, around 85% seen once. Findings of the study overall: Donors skewed white British and female; clonal diversity was possibly underestimated.

V dropped 0 bases and J dropped 1 base, with 8 bases sitting between them. There are 15 residues in the CDR3. CDR1 is SEHNR, CDR2 FQNEAQ, per germline (reference sequence). As for this clone: What it binds is unknown.

The material sequenced was peripheral blood, taken 28 days after the second AZD1222 dose. The rearrangement uses TRBV7-9 and TRBJ2-3; no firm D call. The clonotype comes from an adult who received the AZD1222 COVID-19 vaccine. DNA for the CDR3: TGTGCCAGCAGCTTAGCCCTCTCCCGCACAGATACGCAGTATTTT. Translating it yields CASSLALSRTDTQYF.